A single sample is the source of the 8 T cell receptor beta chains below, sequenced in a study of beta chain features in type 1 diabetes. Of the isolated RNA, all was reverse transcribed, and so the sequenced material was expressed TCRB transcripts. Only in-frame clones appear in the TCRdb table, and some are missing; sequencing was by immunoSEQ multiplex PCR. The profile shows about 320,000 clones, 12% to 15% of them singletons. The source material was central memory CD4+ T cells from blood. The receptors originated from a young man in good health.

The chain is built from TRBV15 and TRBJ2-7, with D possibly called TRBD1 or TRBD2 (5 bases each). The length of the CDR3 is 16 residues. V was shortened by 1 base and J by 3 bases, with 16 bases between the two germline ends. Germline V gives CDR1 LNHNV, CDR2 YYDKDF (reference sequence). CDR3 DNA sequence: TGTGCCACCAGCAGAGTCTCCGGGGCAGGGCACTACGAGCAGTACTTC. Encoded protein: CATSRVSGAGHYEQYF.

The CDR3 is CASNQDRVETQYF. The CDR3, as DNA: TGTGCCAGCAACCAGGACAGGGTGGAGACCCAGTACTTC. The rearrangement uses TRBV14 and TRBJ2-5; 8 nucleotides match TRBD1. Trimming at V came to 7 bases and at J to 5 bases, leaving 6 bases not matched to a gene. This CDR3 is 13 amino acids long. Germline loops: CDR1 SGHDN, CDR2 FVKESK.

This clone has a handful of counts. The chain recombines TRBV6-1 with TRBJ2-1; 8 bases match TRBD1. This CDR3 is 15 amino acids long. CDR1 and CDR2 (germline): MNHNS, SASEGT. Germline trimming cut 5 bases from V and 1 base from J; bases unmatched to any gene: 4. CDR3 protein: CASSRGQESYNEQFF. Written as DNA, the CDR3 is TGTGCCAGCAGTCGGGGACAGGAGTCCTACAATGAGCAGTTCTTC.

The chain links TRBV30 to TRBJ2-1, with 11 positions matching TRBD2. Germline CDR1 reads GTSNPN; CDR2 reads SVGIG (reference sequence). This CDR3 region has 14 residues. After removal of 5 bases from V and 6 bases from J, the junction contained 6 bases not matched to a gene. The CDR3 region has the DNA TGTGCCTGGTCGACGGGACTAGCGGTCAATGAGCAGTTCTTC. It is translated as CAWSTGLAVNEQFF.

As regards this clone: Other nucleotide sequences in the sample specify the same CDR3. For the CDR3, the DNA is TGTGCCAGCAGCCAAGGACTAGCGTCCTACAATGAGCAGTTCTTC. Encoded protein: CASSQGLASYNEQFF. The rearrangement links TRBV4-2 to TRBJ2-1; 8 nucleotides agree with TRBD2. V dropped 1 base and J dropped 1; count of bases not matched to a gene: 0. This CDR3 region has 15 residues. Germline CDR1 is LGHNA and CDR2 is YNFKEQ.

The chain links TRBV18 to TRBJ1-5, with TRBD1 as a possible D gene (6 bases). The CDR3 consists of 16 residues. Germline CDR1 reads KGHSH; CDR2 reads LQKENI. V was pared by 3 bases and J by 6 bases, with 18 bases between. This CDR3 is CASSPSTGRVSQPQHF. In DNA form, the CDR3 reads TGTGCCAGCTCACCCTCCACAGGGAGGGTGAGTCAGCCCCAGCATTTT.

This clone was detected a few times. The gene calls are TRBV30 and TRBJ1-1; D might be TRBD1 (6 bases). The CDR3 contains 12 residues. Germline loops: CDR1 GTSNPN, CDR2 SVGIG (reference sequence). Trimming cost V 5 bases and J 1 base, with 8 bases left between them. CDR3 nucleotides: TGTGCCTGGGTACAGGGGAACACTGAAGCTTTCTTT. Translated: CAWVQGNTEAFF.

In its sample, this clone was seen a few times. The chain couples TRBV7-2 to TRBJ2-5; D is perhaps TRBD2 (6 bases). Germline-derived CDR1 and CDR2 are SGHTA and FQGNSA. This CDR3 is 16 amino acids long. V was pared by 2 bases and J by 7 bases, with 20 bases between. Written as DNA, the CDR3 is TGTGCCAGCAGCTTAACTGGACTACCCAATTCGGGGACCCAGTACTTC. Protein product: CASSLTGLPNSGTQYF.